What follows describes a single T cell receptor beta chain. What it recognizes is unknown. The data belong to a study of monozygotic twins with inflammatory bowel disease. Findings of the study overall: Compared with healthy co-twins, IBD patients showed reduced TCRbeta repertoire diversity by inverse Simpson.

Template switching was used to attach UMIs, which incorporated a 6-nucleotide sample barcode. TCRalpha and TCRbeta cDNA went through two nested PCRs of around 15 and 10 cycles. Using the 5' RACE reads, TCRdb records one entry per CDR3 protein without DNA. This table lists about 210,000 distinct CDR3 sequences. Germline CDR1 is SGHVS and CDR2 is FNYEAQ. CDR3 length equals 15 residues. Sampling involved one blood draw (roughly 2.5 ml) for every donor. This TCR was recovered from a human donor with ulcerative colitis or Crohn's disease, or a healthy co-twin of an affected twin (not recorded which). Sequencing used blood. This chain links TRBV7-6 with TRBJ1-1; there is no DNA to check the TCRdb D call of TRBD1. The CDR3 sequence is CASSLSRGMNTEAFF.